The rows below give T cell receptor beta chains drawn from one sample of a study of blood T cell repertoires in COVID-19. Profiled with immunoSEQ multiplex PCR; TCRdb holds only in-frame clones, not every one. The sample carries a few hundred thousand clones, over 75% recorded once. Sequencing input: PBMCs or T cells enriched from blood (not recorded which). These receptors were obtained from a young woman who had recovered from COVID-19. CDR3s include the opening cysteine and the closing phenylalanine or tryptophan.

V gene	J gene	CDR3 protein
TRBV5-1	TRBJ1-5	CASSLDGRTENQPQHF
TRBV5-4	TRBJ1-3	CASSSRDTIYF
TRBV5-1	TRBJ2-7	CASSPGTGAISYEQYF
TRBV28	TRBJ1-2	CASSVSGNGYTF
TRBV19	TRBJ2-5	CASSIAASGGQETQYF
TRBV27	TRBJ2-5	CASSSRDRYQETQYF
TRBV19	TRBJ2-7	CASSGQGIYEQYF
TRBV28	TRBJ1-2	CASSFGTNYGYTF
TRBV7-9	TRBJ2-3	CASSLSSGGTDTQYF
TRBV19	TRBJ1-5	CASSIITGGNQPQHF
TRBV20-1	TRBJ1-1	CSASPGGLNTEAFF
TRBV18	TRBJ2-5	CASSPGRGQETQYF
TRBV19	TRBJ1-4	CASNRDRGEKLFF
TRBV3-1/TRBV3-2	TRBJ2-7	CASSRGQGGYEQYF
TRBV11-3	TRBJ2-1	CASSLGVGSVDEQFF
TRBV29-1	TRBJ1-2	CSTRAGYGYTF
TRBV5-8	TRBJ2-7	CASSPWTGVEEQYF
TRBV5-1	TRBJ2-7	CASSTGGGYEQYF
TRBV28	TRBJ2-3	CASSLRLLRGTTDTQYF
TRBV11-3	TRBJ2-5	CASSLAGGSRETQYF
TRBV5-8	TRBJ2-1	CASSLAVSDRANEQFF
TRBV30	TRBJ2-7	CGRERRTIYEQYF
TRBV12-3/TRBV12-4	TRBJ2-7	CASSARFYEQYF
TRBV28	TRBJ1-1	CASGALDTEAFF
TRBV27	TRBJ2-7	CASSPPGLAGFYEQYF
TRBV18	TRBJ1-2	CASSPLPDRTYYGYTF
TRBV28	TRBJ1-5	CASGGTQRNQPQHF
TRBV6-4	TRBJ2-2	CASSRLGQGINTGELFF
TRBV2	TRBJ1-5	CASSPGTAGWAQHF
TRBV30	TRBJ1-5	CAWSGAGLNQPQHF